This is a list of T cell receptor beta chains from one sample in a study of OX40 agonist ivuxolimab in advanced cancers. Profiling relied on immunoSEQ multiplex PCR, and the TCRdb table lists in-frame clones only, not all of them. The sample includes about 58,000 clones, approximately 80% of them seen just once. The sequences come from CD4+ or CD8+ T cells sorted from blood, collected in a trial of the OX40 agonist ivuxolimab. The receptors were gathered from an adult with an advanced solid tumor such as melanoma, head and neck, liver or kidney cancer. Both conserved end residues are part of each CDR3. D genes are given only for firm matches. Part of the rows lack a size; the others show once, few, many or a class for expanded clones.

TRBJ1-6 NA 17 NA TRBV21-1 TGTGCCAGCAGCAAGAGTTTCCCTGGAGGGTATAATTCACCCCTCCACTTT CASSKSFPGGYNSPLHF
TRBJ2-3 NA 15 NA TRBV10-3 TGTGCCATCAGTGAGCCGGGCGGGCTCCCCGGGACGCAGTATTTT CAISEPGGLPGTQYF
TRBJ1-1 NA 14 NA TRBV18 TGTGCCAGCTCACCATCATCGGGGGCCACTGAAGCTTTCTTT CASSPSSGATEAFF
TRBJ1-2 NA 14 NA TRBV6-5 TGTGCCAGCAGTTACAGCCCCGACAGTGAGTGCTGCACCTTC CASSYSPDSECCTF
TRBJ2-3 NA 15 NA TRBV11-2 TGTGCCAGCAGCTTAATAATGGGGGGCAGGGATACGCAGTATTTT CASSLIMGGRDTQYF
TRBJ2-3 NA 15 TRBD2 TRBV2 TGTGCCAGCAGTCCGACTAGCGGGGGGACAGGTACGCAGTATTTT CASSPTSGGTGTQYF
TRBJ1-4 NA 17 NA TRBV19 TGTGCCAGTACCGCCCTAGGCAGGGCAGTAAGTAATGAAAAACTGTTTTTT CASTALGRAVSNEKLFF
TRBJ2-7 NA 13 TRBD1 TRBV9 TGTGCCAGCAGCCCCCGACAGGGGGGCGAGCAGTACTTC CASSPRQGGEQYF
TRBJ2-5 NA 14 NA TRBV27 TGTGCCAGCAGTCTCCAGGGGCCTCAAGAGACCCAGTACTTC CASSLQGPQETQYF
TRBJ1-2 medium-sized 15 TRBD1 TRBV7-2 TGTGCCAGCAGCTTATATGGGACAGGGAGGGATGGCTACACCTTC CASSLYGTGRDGYTF
TRBJ1-4 NA 15 NA TRBV6-1 TGTGCCAGCACCGAAAGGGACACCCTCAGGGAAAAACTGTTTTTT CASTERDTLREKLFF
TRBJ1-2 NA 14 NA TRBV5-1 TGCGCCAGCTCTGGGGACCACGCGGCCTATGGCTACACCTTC CASSGDHAAYGYTF
TRBJ2-2 NA 16 TRBD1 TRBV4-1 TGCGCCAGCAGCCAAGGACAGGGGCTGTACACCGGGGAGCTGTTTTTT CASSQGQGLYTGELFF
TRBJ2-6 few 15 NA TRBV5-1 TGCGCCAGCGAACCTGGGGTCTCTGGGGCCAACGTCCTGACTTTC CASEPGVSGANVLTF
TRBJ2-3 NA 17 TRBD2 TRBV7-6 TGTGCCAGCAGCTTGGGACTAGCGGGGGGGCGTTTGGATACGCAGTATTTT CASSLGLAGGRLDTQYF
TRBJ2-3 NA 15 TRBD1 TRBV11-3 TGTGCCAGCAGCTCGGCAGGGGGCAGGCCAGATACGCAGTATTTT CASSSAGGRPDTQYF
TRBJ1-4 NA 15 TRBD1 TRBV6-5 TGTGCCAGCAGTTTGACGGGACAGGGAAGTGAAAAACTGTTTTTT CASSLTGQGSEKLFF
TRBJ1-4 NA 15 NA TRBV27 TGTGCCAGCCCCGGTCCCGCCGGGCTAAATGAAAAACTGTTTTTT CASPGPAGLNEKLFF
TRBJ2-3 NA 13 TRBD2 TRBV5-8 TGTGCCAGCAGCTTCACAATCGGGACTAGCCCCATTTTT CASSFTIGTSPIF
TRBJ1-4 NA 13 NA TRBV5-4 TGTGCCAGCAGCTTGAAGGAGGGCGAAAAACTGTTTTTT CASSLKEGEKLFF
TRBJ2-7 NA 14 NA TRBV25-1 TGTGCCAGCACCACTGAGACTAGTATACGCGAGCAGTACTTC CASTTETSIREQYF
TRBJ2-1 NA 13 NA TRBV6-1 TGTGCCAGCACCGGGGGCTCCTACAATGAGCAGTTCTTC CASTGGSYNEQFF
TRBJ1-4 NA 15 NA TRBV5-1 TGCGCCAGCAGCTTGGTTCAGGGGCCCCTAGAAAAACTGTTTTTT CASSLVQGPLEKLFF
TRBJ2-3 NA 16 TRBD2 TRBV15 TGTGCCACCAGCAGGGTGGTAGCGGGGGGTGGAGATACGCAGTATTTT CATSRVVAGGGDTQYF